This T cell receptor (beta chain) is from a study of blood T cell repertoires in COVID-19. Produced via immunoSEQ multiplex PCR; TCRdb's table is partial and in-frame only. The sample consists of 350,000 to 450,000 clones, around 87% of them appearing once. Trimming stripped 0 bases from V and 4 bases from J, with 9 bases between. The CDR3 covers 14 residues. Germline loops: CDR1 MNHEY, CDR2 SVGAGI. This sequence originates from a woman in her sixties or seventies with COVID-19, enrolled during active disease. The sample comprised peripheral blood. The chain recombines TRBV6-5 with TRBJ1-1; no firm D call. This CDR3 is CASSYSRASTEAFF. CDR3 bases: TGTGCCAGCAGTTACTCGAGGGCAAGCACTGAAGCTTTCTTT.